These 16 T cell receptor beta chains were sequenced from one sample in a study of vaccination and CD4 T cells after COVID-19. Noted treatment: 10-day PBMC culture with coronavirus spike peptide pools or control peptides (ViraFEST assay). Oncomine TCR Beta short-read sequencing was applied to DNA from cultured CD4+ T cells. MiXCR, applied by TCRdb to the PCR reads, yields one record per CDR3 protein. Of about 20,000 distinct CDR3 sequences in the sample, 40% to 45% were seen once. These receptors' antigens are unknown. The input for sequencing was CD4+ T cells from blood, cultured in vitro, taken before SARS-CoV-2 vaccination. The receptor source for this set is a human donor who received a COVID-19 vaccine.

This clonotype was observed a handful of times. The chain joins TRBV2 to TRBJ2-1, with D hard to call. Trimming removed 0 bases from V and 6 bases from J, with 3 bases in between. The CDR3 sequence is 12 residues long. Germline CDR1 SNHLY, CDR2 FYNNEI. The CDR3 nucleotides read TGTGCCAGCAGTGAAGCGATCAATGAGCAGTTCTTC. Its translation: CASSEAINEQFF.

The CDR3 loop is CATSAPTGRGNEKLFF. The CDR3 region has the DNA TGTGCCACCAGTGCCCCGACCGGCAGGGGTAATGAAAAACTGTTTTTT. V and J are TRBV24-1 and TRBJ1-4; D might be TRBD1 (6 bases). Deletions cut 5 bases from V and 4 bases from J, with 16 bases between. Germline CDR1 KGHDR, CDR2 SFDVKD. CDR3 length equals 16 residues.

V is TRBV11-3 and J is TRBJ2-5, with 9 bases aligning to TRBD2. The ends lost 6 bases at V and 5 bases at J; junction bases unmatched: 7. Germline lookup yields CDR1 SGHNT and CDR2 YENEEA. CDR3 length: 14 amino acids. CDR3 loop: CASRRGGRFETQYF. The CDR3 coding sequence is TGTGCCAGCAGGCGGGGGGGCCGTTTTGAGACCCAGTACTTC.

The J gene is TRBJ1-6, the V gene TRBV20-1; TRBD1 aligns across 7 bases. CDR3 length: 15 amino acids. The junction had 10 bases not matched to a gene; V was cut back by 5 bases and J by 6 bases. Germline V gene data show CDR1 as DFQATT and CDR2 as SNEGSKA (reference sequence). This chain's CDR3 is CSAPNTGVGNSPLHF. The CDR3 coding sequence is TGCAGTGCTCCCAATACAGGGGTAGGTAATTCACCCCTCCACTTT.

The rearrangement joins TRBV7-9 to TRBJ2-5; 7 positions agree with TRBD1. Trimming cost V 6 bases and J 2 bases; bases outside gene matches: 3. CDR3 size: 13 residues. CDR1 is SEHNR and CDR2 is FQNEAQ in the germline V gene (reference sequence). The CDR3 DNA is TGTGCCAGCAGGTTCAGGGGGCAAGAGACCCAGTACTTC. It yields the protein CASRFRGQETQYF.

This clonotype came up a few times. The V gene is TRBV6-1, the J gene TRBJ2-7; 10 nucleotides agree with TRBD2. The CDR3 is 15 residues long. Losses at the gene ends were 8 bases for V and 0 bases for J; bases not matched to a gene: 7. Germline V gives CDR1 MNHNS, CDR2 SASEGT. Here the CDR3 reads CASYPASGSSYEQYF. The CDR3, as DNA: TGTGCCAGCTACCCCGCTAGCGGGAGCTCCTACGAGCAGTACTTC.

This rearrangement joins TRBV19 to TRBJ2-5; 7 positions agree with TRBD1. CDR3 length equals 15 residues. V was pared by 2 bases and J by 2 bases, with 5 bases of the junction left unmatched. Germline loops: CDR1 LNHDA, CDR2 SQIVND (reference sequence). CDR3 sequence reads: CASSIRQGIQETQYF. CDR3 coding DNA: TGTGCCAGTAGTATAAGACAGGGAATACAAGAGACCCAGTACTTC.

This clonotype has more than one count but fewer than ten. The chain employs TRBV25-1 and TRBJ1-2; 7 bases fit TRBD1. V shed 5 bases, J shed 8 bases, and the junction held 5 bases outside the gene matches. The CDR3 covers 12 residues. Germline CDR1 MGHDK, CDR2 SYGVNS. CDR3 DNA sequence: TGTGCCAGCAGTCCAACAGGGGAAGGCTACACCTTC. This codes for CASSPTGEGYTF.

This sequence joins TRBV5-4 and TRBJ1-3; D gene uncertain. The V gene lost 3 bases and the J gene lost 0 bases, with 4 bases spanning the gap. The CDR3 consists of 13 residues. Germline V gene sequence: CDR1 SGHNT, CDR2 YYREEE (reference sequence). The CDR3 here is CASSYSSGNTIYF. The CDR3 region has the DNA TGTGCCAGCAGCTACAGCTCTGGAAACACCATATATTTT.

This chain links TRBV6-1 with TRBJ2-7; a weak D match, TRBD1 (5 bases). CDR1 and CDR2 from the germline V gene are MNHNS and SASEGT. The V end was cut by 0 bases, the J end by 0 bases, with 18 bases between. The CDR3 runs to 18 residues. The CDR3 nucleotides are TGTGCCAGCAGTGAAGCGCTTCAAAAGGGGCCGAGCTCCTACGAGCAGTACTTC. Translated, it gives CASSEALQKGPSSYEQYF.

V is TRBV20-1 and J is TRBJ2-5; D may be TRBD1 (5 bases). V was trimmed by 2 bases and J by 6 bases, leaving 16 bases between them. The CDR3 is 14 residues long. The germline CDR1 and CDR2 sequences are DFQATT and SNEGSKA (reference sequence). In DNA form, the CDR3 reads TGCAGTGCTAGACCCCGACAGAGCCCACAGACCCAGTACTTC. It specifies CSARPRQSPQTQYF.

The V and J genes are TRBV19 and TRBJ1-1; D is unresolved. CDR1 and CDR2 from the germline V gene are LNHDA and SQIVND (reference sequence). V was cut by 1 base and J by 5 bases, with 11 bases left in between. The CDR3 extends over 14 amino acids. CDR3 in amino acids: CASSIGQPGTEAFF. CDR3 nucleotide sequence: TGTGCCAGTAGTATAGGTCAGCCTGGGACTGAAGCTTTCTTT.

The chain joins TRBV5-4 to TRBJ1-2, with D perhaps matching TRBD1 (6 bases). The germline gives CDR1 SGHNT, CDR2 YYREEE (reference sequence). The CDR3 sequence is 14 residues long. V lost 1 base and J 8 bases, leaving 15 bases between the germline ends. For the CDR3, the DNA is TGTGCCAGCAGCTTGCCTAGTCAGGGGTTCGGCTACACCTTC. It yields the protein CASSLPSQGFGYTF.

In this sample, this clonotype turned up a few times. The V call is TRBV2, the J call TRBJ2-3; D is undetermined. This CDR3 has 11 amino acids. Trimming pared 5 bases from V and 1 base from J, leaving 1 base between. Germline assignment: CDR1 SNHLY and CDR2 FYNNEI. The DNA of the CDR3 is TGTGCCAGCAGTCGCACAGATACGCAGTATTTT. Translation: CASSRTDTQYF.

The CDR3, as DNA: TGTGCCAGCAGCTTGACAGGGGTTACCGGGGAGCTGTTTTTT. Protein: CASSLTGVTGELFF. The rearrangement links TRBV11-2 to TRBJ2-2; 8 bases fit TRBD1. V was clipped by 3 bases and J by 5 bases; unmatched bases: 2. Looked up from germline, CDR1 is SGHAT and CDR2 is FQNNGV. CDR3 size: 14 residues.

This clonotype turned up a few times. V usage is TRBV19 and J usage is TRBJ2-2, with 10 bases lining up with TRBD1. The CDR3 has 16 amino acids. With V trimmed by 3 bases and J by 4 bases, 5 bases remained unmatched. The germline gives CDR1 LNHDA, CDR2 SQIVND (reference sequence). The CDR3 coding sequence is TGTGCCAGTAGTATCCGGGACAGGGGCCTCACCGGGGAGCTGTTTTTT. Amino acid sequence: CASSIRDRGLTGELFF.